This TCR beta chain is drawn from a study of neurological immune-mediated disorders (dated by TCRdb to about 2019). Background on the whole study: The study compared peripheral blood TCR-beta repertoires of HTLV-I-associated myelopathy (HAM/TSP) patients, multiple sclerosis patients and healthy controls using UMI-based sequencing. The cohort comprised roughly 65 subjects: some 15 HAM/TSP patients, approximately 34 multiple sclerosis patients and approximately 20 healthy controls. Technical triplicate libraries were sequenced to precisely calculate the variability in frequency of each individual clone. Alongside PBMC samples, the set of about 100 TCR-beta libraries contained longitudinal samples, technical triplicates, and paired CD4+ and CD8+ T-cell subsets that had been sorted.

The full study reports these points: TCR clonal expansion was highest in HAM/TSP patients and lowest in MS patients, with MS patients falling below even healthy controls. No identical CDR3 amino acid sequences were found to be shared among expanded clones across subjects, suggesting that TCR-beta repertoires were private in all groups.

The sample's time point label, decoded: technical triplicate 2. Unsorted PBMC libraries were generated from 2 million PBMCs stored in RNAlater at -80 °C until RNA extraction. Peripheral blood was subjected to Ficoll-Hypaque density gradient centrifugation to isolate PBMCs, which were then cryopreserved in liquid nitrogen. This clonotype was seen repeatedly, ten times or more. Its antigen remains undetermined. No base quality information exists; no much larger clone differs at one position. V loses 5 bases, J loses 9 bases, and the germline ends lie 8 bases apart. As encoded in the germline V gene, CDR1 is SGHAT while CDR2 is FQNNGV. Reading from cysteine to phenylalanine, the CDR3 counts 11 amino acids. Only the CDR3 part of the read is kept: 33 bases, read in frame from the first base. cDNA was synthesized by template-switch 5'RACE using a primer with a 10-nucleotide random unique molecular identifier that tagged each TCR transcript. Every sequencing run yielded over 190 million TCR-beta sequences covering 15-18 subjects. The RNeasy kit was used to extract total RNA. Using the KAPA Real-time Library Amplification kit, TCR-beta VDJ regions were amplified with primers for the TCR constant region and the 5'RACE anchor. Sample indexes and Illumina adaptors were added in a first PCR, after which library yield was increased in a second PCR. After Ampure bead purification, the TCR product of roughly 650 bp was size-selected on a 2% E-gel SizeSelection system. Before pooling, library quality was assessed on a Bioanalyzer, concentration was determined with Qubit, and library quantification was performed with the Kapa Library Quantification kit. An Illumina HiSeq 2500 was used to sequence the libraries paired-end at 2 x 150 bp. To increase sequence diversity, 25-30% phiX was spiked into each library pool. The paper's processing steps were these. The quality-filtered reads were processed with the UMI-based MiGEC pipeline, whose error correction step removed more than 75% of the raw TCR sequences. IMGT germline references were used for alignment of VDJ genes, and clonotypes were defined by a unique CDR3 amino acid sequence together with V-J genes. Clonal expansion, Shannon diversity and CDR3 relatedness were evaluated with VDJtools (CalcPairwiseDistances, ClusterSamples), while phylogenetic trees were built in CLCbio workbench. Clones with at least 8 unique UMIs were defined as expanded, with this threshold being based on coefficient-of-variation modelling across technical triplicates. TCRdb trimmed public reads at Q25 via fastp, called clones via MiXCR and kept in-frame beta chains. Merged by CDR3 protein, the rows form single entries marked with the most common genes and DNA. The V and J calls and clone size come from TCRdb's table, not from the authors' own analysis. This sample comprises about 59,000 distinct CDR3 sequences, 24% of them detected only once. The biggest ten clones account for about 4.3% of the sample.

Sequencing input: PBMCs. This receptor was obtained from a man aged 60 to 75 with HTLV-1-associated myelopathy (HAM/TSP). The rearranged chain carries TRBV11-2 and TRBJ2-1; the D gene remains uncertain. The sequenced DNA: TGTGCCAGCAGCCTCTTGGGTGAGCAGTTCTTC. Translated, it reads CASSLLGEQFF.